This TCR beta chain was retrieved from a study of human T cells and chemical hapten exposure. This clonotype was picked up a small number of times. Its antigen is still unknown. Regarding time point: pre-sensitization, week 0. The treatment was: therapeutic diphenylcyclopropenone sensitization with weekly scalp DPC. At every patch-test visit, blood was drawn before the patch test was applied. The study enrolled 18 to 70-year-old alopecia patients suitable for DPC. The library tagged individual cDNA molecules with unique molecular identifiers. TCRdb independently ran MiXCR on the RACE reads; one entry per CDR3 protein. Counted here are 85,000 to 100,000 distinct CDR3 sequences, 11% occurring once; the ten biggest clones make up 3.1%. Overall study findings and caveats: Significantly greater numbers of large CDR3 similarity clusters came from expanded TCRs than from controls.

The CDR3 spans 12 residues. The germline V and J ends were trimmed by 4 bases and 9 bases, with 7 bases remaining between them. Germline assignment: CDR1 PRHDT and CDR2 FYEKMQ (reference sequence). The chain carries TRBV13 and TRBJ1-6, with unresolved D. The receptor's source is a woman aged 55-70 years with alopecia areata. Some clones in this sample may be carry-over from other donors' samples. The material was whole blood, obtained in connection with sensitization to the hapten diphenylcyclopropenone (DPC). DNA of the CDR3: TGTGCCAGCAGCTCTGACATTTCACCCCTCCACTTT. It specifies CASSSDISPLHF.